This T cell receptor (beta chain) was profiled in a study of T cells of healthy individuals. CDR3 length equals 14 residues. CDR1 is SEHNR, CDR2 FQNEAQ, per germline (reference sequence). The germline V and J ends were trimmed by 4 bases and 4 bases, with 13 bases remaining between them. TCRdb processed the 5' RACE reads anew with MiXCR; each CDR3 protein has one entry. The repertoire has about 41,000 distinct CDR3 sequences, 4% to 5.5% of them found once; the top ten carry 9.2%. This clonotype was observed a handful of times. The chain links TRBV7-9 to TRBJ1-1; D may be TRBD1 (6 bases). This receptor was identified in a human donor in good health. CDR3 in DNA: TGTGCCAGCAGCTCATCAGGGGTTTCCACTGAAGCTTTCTTT. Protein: CASSSSGVSTEAFF. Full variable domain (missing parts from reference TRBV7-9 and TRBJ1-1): DTGVSQNPRHKITKRGQNVTFRCDPISEHNRLYWYRQTLGQGPEFLTYFQNEAQLEKSRLLSDRFSAERPKGSFSTLEIQRTEQGDSAMYLCASSSSGVSTEAFFGQGTRLTVV.